The rows below give T cell receptor beta chains drawn from one sample of a study of shared clonotypes between healthy human individuals. The table came from immunoSEQ multiplex PCR; TCRdb's copy has only in-frame clones and leaves some out. Of approximately 2.1 million clones listed, more than 80% are singletons. Sequencing used naive CD4+ T cells from PBMCs. These receptor sequences come from a man between 18 and 35 years old in good health. Some clones in this sample may be carry-over from other donors' samples. CDR3s include the opening cysteine and the closing phenylalanine or tryptophan. The order of the fields is D gene, V gene, clone size, J gene, CDR3 length, CDR3 protein, CDR3 DNA. A D gene is named only where the DNA matches it firmly. Not every row has a clone size; where given, it reads once, few, many or a size class.

D: -; V: TRBV29-1; size: -; J: TRBJ1-4; length: 11; CDR3: CSVIRVGKLFF; DNA: TGCAGCGTCATACGAGTCGGAAAACTGTTTTTT
D: TRBD1; V: TRBV6-6; size: -; J: TRBJ1-2; length: 15; CDR3: CASSPNNRGNYGYTF; DNA: TGTGCCAGCAGCCCCAATAACAGGGGGAACTATGGCTACACCTTC
D: -; V: TRBV30; size: -; J: TRBJ2-2; length: 12; CDR3: CAWSANTGELFF; DNA: TGTGCCTGGAGTGCGAACACCGGGGAGCTGTTTTTT
D: -; V: TRBV2; size: -; J: TRBJ1-2; length: 16; CDR3: CASSEGKGGVLYGYTF; DNA: TGTGCCAGCAGTGAAGGAAAAGGGGGAGTCCTCTATGGCTACACCTTC
D: TRBD1; V: TRBV7-3; size: -; J: TRBJ2-5; length: 15; CDR3: CASSSRQGAGETQYF; DNA: TGTGCCAGCAGCTCTCGCCAGGGGGCAGGGGAGACCCAGTACTTC
D: TRBD1; V: TRBV4-2; size: -; J: TRBJ1-4; length: 14; CDR3: CASSLGTGAEKLFF; DNA: TGTGCCAGCAGCCTCGGGACAGGGGCTGAAAAACTGTTTTTT
D: -; V: TRBV18; size: -; J: TRBJ1-1; length: 13; CDR3: CASSLGDGGEAFF; DNA: TGTGCCAGCTCGCTTGGAGATGGAGGTGAAGCTTTCTTT
D: -; V: TRBV28; size: -; J: TRBJ1-1; length: 15; CDR3: CASSPGSGGHTEAFF; DNA: TGTGCCAGCAGTCCCGGCTCCGGGGGGCACACTGAAGCTTTCTTT
D: -; V: TRBV4-3; size: -; J: TRBJ1-1; length: 15; CDR3: CASSRVPGLNTEAFF; DNA: TGCGCCAGCAGCCGGGTGCCAGGCTTGAACACTGAAGCTTTCTTT
D: TRBD2; V: TRBV6-6; size: -; J: TRBJ2-7; length: 15; CDR3: CASSYKREGRYEQYF; DNA: TGTGCCAGCAGTTATAAGCGGGAGGGCCGCTACGAGCAGTACTTC
D: TRBD1; V: TRBV6-1; size: -; J: TRBJ1-5; length: 15; CDR3: CASSEITGGSQPQHF; DNA: TGTGCCAGCAGTGAGATAACAGGGGGCTCTCAGCCCCAGCATTTT
D: -; V: TRBV5-1; size: once; J: TRBJ2-3; length: 15; CDR3: CASSLSDVETDTQYF; DNA: TGCGCCAGCAGCTTAAGCGACGTAGAGACAGATACGCAGTATTTT
D: -; V: TRBV12-5; size: -; J: TRBJ2-1; length: 11; CDR3: CASGLGREQFF; DNA: TGTGCTAGTGGCCTGGGCCGTGAGCAGTTCTTC
D: -; V: TRBV7-2; size: -; J: TRBJ1-1; length: 14; CDR3: CASVIGTLNTEAFF; DNA: TGTGCCAGCGTGATCGGGACACTGAACACTGAAGCTTTCTTT
D: -; V: TRBV18; size: -; J: TRBJ2-3; length: 15; CDR3: CASSPFGPSTDTQYF; DNA: TGTGCCAGCTCACCATTCGGACCCAGCACAGATACGCAGTATTTT
D: TRBD2; V: TRBV5-1; size: -; J: TRBJ2-5; length: 20; CDR3: CASSGTGRRPLAGEGETQYF; DNA: TGCGCCAGCAGCGGGACAGGGAGGCGTCCACTAGCGGGAGAAGGAGAGACCCAGTACTTC
D: TRBD2; V: TRBV11-2; size: -; J: TRBJ2-2; length: 17; CDR3: CASSLGIEGLITGELFF; DNA: TGTGCCAGCAGCTTAGGCATCGAGGGACTAATCACCGGGGAGCTGTTTTTT
D: -; V: TRBV7-9; size: once; J: TRBJ2-1; length: 15; CDR3: CASSGMQGSYNEQFF; DNA: TGTGCCAGCAGCGGAATGCAGGGGTCCTACAATGAGCAGTTCTTC
D: TRBD1; V: TRBV7-9; size: few; J: TRBJ1-4; length: 12; CDR3: CATPGGKEKLFF; DNA: TGTGCCACCCCAGGGGGCAAAGAAAAACTGTTTTTT
D: TRBD2; V: TRBV28; size: -; J: TRBJ2-1; length: 15; CDR3: CASSLGTNIYNEQFF; DNA: TGTGCCAGCAGTTTGGGGACTAATATCTACAATGAGCAGTTCTTC
D: -; V: TRBV5-1; size: -; J: TRBJ1-1; length: 16; CDR3: CASRGEGRAGNTEAFF; DNA: TGCGCCAGCAGAGGGGAAGGGCGGGCCGGGAACACTGAAGCTTTCTTT
D: TRBD2; V: TRBV5-1; size: -; J: TRBJ2-7; length: 16; CDR3: CASSSLSGSMDNEQYF; DNA: TGCGCCAGCAGCTCCCTTAGCGGGAGCATGGATAACGAGCAGTACTTC
D: -; V: TRBV11-2; size: -; J: TRBJ2-7; length: 13; CDR3: CASSLVNTYEQYF; DNA: TGTGCCAGCAGCTTAGTAAACACCTACGAGCAGTACTTC
D: -; V: TRBV28; size: -; J: TRBJ1-5; length: 14; CDR3: CASRPLGVLGSQHF; DNA: TGTGCCAGCAGGCCATTGGGGGTTTTGGGGTCCCAGCATTTT
D: -; V: TRBV6-6; size: -; J: TRBJ2-7; length: 15; CDR3: CASRRSRQSSYEQYF; DNA: TGTGCCAGCAGGAGGAGCAGGCAGAGCTCCTACGAGCAGTACTTC
D: -; V: TRBV5-8; size: -; J: TRBJ2-3; length: 14; CDR3: CASSLGWATDTQYF; DNA: TGTGCCAGCAGCTTGGGTTGGGCCACAGATACGCAGTATTTT
D: TRBD2; V: TRBV4-1; size: -; J: TRBJ2-2; length: 18; CDR3: CASSSKPREGSNAGELFF; DNA: TGCGCCAGCAGCTCGAAACCACGGGAGGGAAGCAACGCCGGGGAGCTGTTTTTT
D: -; V: TRBV21-1; size: -; J: TRBJ2-3; length: 17; CDR3: CASSGKRVRDRVDTQYF; DNA: TGTGCCAGCAGCGGAAAAAGAGTCCGGGACAGGGTAGATACGCAGTATTTT
D: -; V: TRBV7-6; size: -; J: TRBJ1-5; length: 12; CDR3: CASALEGQPQHF; DNA: TGTGCCAGCGCCCTGGAGGGCCAGCCCCAGCATTTT
D: -; V: TRBV16; size: -; J: TRBJ1-5; length: 16; CDR3: CASSQARGVLNQPQHF; DNA: TGTGCCAGCAGCCAAGCGCGCGGGGTACTGAATCAGCCCCAGCATTTT
D: -; V: TRBV9; size: -; J: TRBJ2-5; length: 14; CDR3: CASSVGGRRETQYF; DNA: TGTGCCAGCAGCGTAGGGGGAAGGCGGGAGACCCAGTACTTC
D: -; V: TRBV18; size: -; J: TRBJ2-5; length: 13; CDR3: CASSPGRQETQYF; DNA: TGTGCCAGCTCACCAGGCCGGCAAGAGACCCAGTACTTC
D: -; V: TRBV7-6; size: -; J: TRBJ2-6; length: 15; CDR3: CASSLVTSGANVLTF; DNA: TGTGCCAGCAGCTTAGTTACCAGCGGGGCCAACGTCCTGACTTTC
D: -; V: TRBV7-2; size: few; J: TRBJ1-5; length: 15; CDR3: CASSLVFRGNQPQHF; DNA: TGTGCCAGCAGCTTAGTGTTCCGAGGCAATCAGCCCCAGCATTTT
D: TRBD2; V: TRBV28; size: -; J: TRBJ2-7; length: 13; CDR3: CASIDSGTYEQYF; DNA: TGTGCCAGCATCGATAGCGGGACCTACGAGCAGTACTTC
D: -; V: TRBV7-2; size: -; J: TRBJ2-7; length: 13; CDR3: CASSPGRNYEQYF; DNA: TGTGCCAGCAGCCCCGGGCGGAACTACGAGCAGTACTTC
D: TRBD1; V: TRBV29-1; size: -; J: TRBJ1-2; length: 14; CDR3: CSVTGTDINYGYTF; DNA: TGCAGCGTTACCGGGACAGACATAAACTATGGCTACACCTTC
D: -; V: TRBV2; size: -; J: TRBJ2-5; length: 14; CDR3: CASSEQLAEETQYF; DNA: TGTGCCAGCAGTGAACAGTTGGCAGAAGAGACCCAGTACTTC
D: TRBD2; V: TRBV10-2; size: -; J: TRBJ2-2; length: 14; CDR3: CASSGTSATGELFF; DNA: TGCGCCAGCAGTGGTACTAGCGCCACCGGGGAGCTGTTTTTT
D: -; V: TRBV5-1; size: -; J: TRBJ1-1; length: 15; CDR3: CASSLANQVNTEAFF; DNA: TGCGCCAGCAGCTTGGCCAACCAGGTGAACACTGAAGCTTTCTTT